Listed here are 29 T cell receptor beta chains from one sample, sequenced in a study of CXCR3-negative and CXCR3-positive naive CD8 T cells. Study findings and constraints: More hydrophobic TRB CDR3s occurred in CXCR3-positive than in CXCR3-negative naive cells.

These receptors have no identified antigens. The libraries of TRB cDNA were constructed through 5' RACE using UMI labels. TCRdb reprocessed the 5' RACE reads, with one entry per CDR3 protein and no DNA. The sample table includes roughly 110,000 distinct CDR3 sequences. What was sequenced was naive CXCR3+ CD8+ T cells from blood. The subset here: CD45RO-CCR7+CD27+CD95- naive CD8+ T cells expressing CXCR3 (TNR3+). All receptors derive from a human donor in good health. Some clones in this sample may be carry-over from other donors' samples.

V gene TRBV5-1 combines with J gene TRBJ1-1; TCRdb selects TRBD1, and the lack of DNA leaves this call unchecked. Germline loops: CDR1 SGHRS, CDR2 YFSETQ. CDR3 length equals 15 residues. CDR3 residues: CASSLSGTTNTEAFF.

V and J are TRBV7-9 and TRBJ2-7. The CDR3 length is 15 residues. Germline V gene lookup returns CDR1 SEHNR and CDR2 FQNEAQ (reference sequence). CDR3 loop: CASSFRGQEFYEQYF. The full variable domain, completed using reference TRBV7-9 and TRBJ2-7, is DTGVSQNPRHKITKRGQNVTFRCDPISEHNRLYWYRQTLGQGPEFLTYFQNEAQLEKSRLLSDRFSAERPKGSFSTLEIQRTEQGDSAMYLCASSFRGQEFYEQYFGPGTRLTVT.

The chain carries TRBV29-1 and TRBJ1-2. The germline V gene encodes CDR1 SQVTM and CDR2 ANQGSEA. The CDR3 loop spans 13 amino acids. The CDR3 sequence: CSVNGDSPPTETF.

This rearrangement joins TRBV7-9 to TRBJ2-7; TCRdb names TRBD1, which stays unverified in the absence of DNA. The germline CDR1 and CDR2 sequences are SEHNR and FQNEAQ (reference sequence). The CDR3 totals 14 residues. The CDR3 loop is CASSLVLTGNEQYF.

This chain uses TRBV9 with TRBJ2-2; TCRdb picks TRBD1, but there is no DNA to check that call. This CDR3 contains 11 residues. CDR1 is SGDLS, CDR2 YYNGEE, per germline. The CDR3 reads CASRGPGELFF. Drawing the rest from reference TRBV9 and TRBJ2-2, the complete variable domain is DSGVTQTPKHLITATGQRVTLRCSPRSGDLSVYWYQQSLDQGLQFLIQYYNGEERAKGNILERFSAQQFPDLHSELNLSSLELGDSALYFCASRGPGELFFGEGSRLTVL.

The chain is built from TRBV7-2 and TRBJ2-1; TCRdb proposes TRBD2, but this gene call is untestable without DNA. Germline CDR1 reads SGHTA; CDR2 reads FQGNSA. The CDR3 spans 15 residues. CDR3 region: CASSLTSATYNEQFF.

The V call is TRBV24-1, the J call TRBJ2-1; TCRdb's assignment of TRBD1 cannot be checked, as there is no DNA. Germline loops: CDR1 KGHDR, CDR2 SFDVKD. The CDR3 is 14 amino acids. The CDR3 sequence is CATSEPGQNNGQFF.

The chain uses TRBV7-3 and TRBJ2-1; TCRdb's D call, TRBD1, is unchecked because there is no DNA. CDR1 and CDR2 from the germline V gene are SGHTA and FQGTGA. The CDR3 is made up of 14 amino acids. The CDR3 here is CASSPTGNYNEQFF.

V usage is TRBV9 and J usage is TRBJ1-1; the D call of TRBD1 rests on TCRdb alone, since no DNA is present to check it. The CDR3 sequence is 15 residues long. CDR1 is SGDLS and CDR2 is YYNGEE in the germline V gene. CDR3 protein: CASRSGPGINTEAFF.

This chain uses TRBV29-1 with TRBJ2-5. The CDR3 runs to 13 residues. Germline V gene sequence: CDR1 SQVTM, CDR2 ANQGSEA. The CDR3: CSVDSISQETQYF.

The chain couples TRBV5-1 to TRBJ2-1; absent DNA, TCRdb's TRBD1 call cannot be checked. Germline V gives CDR1 SGHRS, CDR2 YFSETQ. The CDR3 has 14 amino acids. The chain's CDR3 is CASSLEGPHNEQFF.

CDR3 region: CSVEALNSPQETQYF. V gene TRBV29-1 combines with J gene TRBJ2-5. This CDR3 region has 15 residues. Germline lookup yields CDR1 SQVTM and CDR2 ANQGSEA. Together with reference TRBV29-1 and TRBJ2-5, the CDR3 gives the full variable domain: SAVISQKPSRDICQRGTSLTIQCQVDSQVTMMFWYRQQPGQSLTLIATANQGSEATYESGFVIDKFPISRPNLTFSTLTVSNMSPEDSSIYLCSVEALNSPQETQYFGPGTRLLVL.

The CDR3 is CASSDSGRDGYTF. The chain links TRBV2 to TRBJ1-2. The germline CDR1 and CDR2 sequences are SNHLY and FYNNEI. The CDR3 covers 13 residues. Full variable domain (remainder filled in from reference TRBV2 and TRBJ1-2): EPEVTQTPSHQVTQMGQEVILRCVPISNHLYFYWYRQILGQKVEFLVSFYNNEISEKSEIFDDQFSVERPDGSNFTLKIRSTKLEDSAMYFCASSDSGRDGYTFGSGTRLTVV.

The V gene is TRBV27, the J gene TRBJ2-6; TCRdb's D call of TRBD2 is untestable without DNA. CDR1 and CDR2 from the germline V gene are MNHEY and SMNVEV (reference sequence). The CDR3 has 18 residues. CDR3: CASSLLRVGGSGANVLTF.

V and J are TRBV6-5 and TRBJ1-1. Germline values: CDR1 MNHEY, CDR2 SVGAGI. This CDR3 contains 12 residues. Here the CDR3 reads CASRSLGTEAFF.

The rearrangement uses TRBV6-6 and TRBJ2-1; the D call from TCRdb, TRBD1, cannot be confirmed without DNA. Germline CDR1 and CDR2: MNHNY and SVGAGI (reference sequence). The CDR3 length is 15 residues. CDR3: CASRLEARGINEQFF.

The chain is built from TRBV7-2 and TRBJ2-3; TCRdb designates TRBD1, a call that cannot be tested without DNA. The CDR3 sequence is 15 residues long. Germline assignment: CDR1 SGHTA and CDR2 FQGNSA. This CDR3 reads CASSPERGPTDTQYF.

The rearrangement uses TRBV28 and TRBJ2-1; TCRdb indicates TRBD2, and absent DNA this call remains unverified. The germline V gene has CDR1 MDHEN and CDR2 SYDVKM. The CDR3 sequence is 14 residues long. The CDR3 reads CASSHRGNHNEQFF.

The chain employs TRBV20-1 and TRBJ2-7; TCRdb gives TRBD2 as the D gene, but with no DNA this cannot be confirmed. The CDR3 has 12 residues. CDR1 is DFQATT, CDR2 SNEGSKA, per germline (reference sequence). The CDR3 protein is CSASLAEYEQYF.

This sequence joins TRBV20-1 and TRBJ1-1; the TCRdb call, TRBD1, lacks DNA for checking. Germline V lookup: CDR1 DFQATT, CDR2 SNEGSKA (reference sequence). CDR3 length: 13 amino acids. The CDR3 spells CSSQTGENTEAFF.

The chain employs TRBV7-2 and TRBJ1-1; TCRdb's D call, TRBD1, is unchecked because there is no DNA. CDR1 SGHTA and CDR2 FQGNSA come from the germline V gene. The CDR3 is 14 residues long. CDR3: CASSPSTAWPEAFF.

J is TRBJ2-3 and V is TRBV18; with no DNA, the TCRdb D assignment of TRBD2 cannot be verified. The CDR3 extends over 16 amino acids. Germline-derived CDR1 and CDR2 are KGHSH and LQKENI. This chain's CDR3 is CASSHTGRGEADTQYF. Together with reference TRBV18 and TRBJ2-3, the CDR3 gives the full variable domain: NAGVMQNPRHLVRRRGQEARLRCSPMKGHSHVYWYRQLPEEGLKFMVYLQKENIIDESGMPKERFSAEFPKEGPSILRIQQVVRGDSAAYFCASSHTGRGEADTQYFGPGTRLTVL.

V usage is TRBV11-3 and J usage is TRBJ2-1. CDR3 length equals 14 residues. Germline assignment: CDR1 SGHNT and CDR2 YENEEA. CDR3 region: CASRSLSNYNEQFF.

The chain recombines TRBV29-1 with TRBJ2-1; the TRBD2 assignment by TCRdb is unverifiable without DNA. The CDR3 covers 20 residues. Germline V gives CDR1 SQVTM, CDR2 ANQGSEA. The CDR3 loop is CSVEGFLGTSASGIYNEQFF.

The J gene is TRBJ1-5, the V gene TRBV12-3 or TRBV12-4. The CDR3 is 16 amino acids. The CDR3 protein is CASGSIGGEGNQPQHF.

The V call is TRBV7-9, the J call TRBJ2-2; without DNA, the TCRdb call of TRBD1 cannot be checked. This CDR3 region has 16 residues. Germline V CDR1 and CDR2: SEHNR, FQNEAQ (reference sequence). CDR3 sequence reads: CASSFFGPEGTGELFF.

V is TRBV28 and J is TRBJ2-7. The germline V gene encodes CDR1 MDHEN and CDR2 SYDVKM. This CDR3 spans 11 amino acids. CDR3 amino acids: CASRGNREQYF. The complete variable domain, with remaining parts taken from reference TRBV28 and TRBJ2-7, reads DVKVTQSSRYLVKRTGEKVFLECVQDMDHENMFWYRQDPGLGLRLIYFSYDVKMKEKGDIPEGYSVSREKKERFSLILESASTNQTSMYLCASRGNREQYFGPGTRLTVT.

This chain joins TRBV7-9 and TRBJ2-7; checking the TCRdb D call of TRBD1 is not possible without DNA. CDR1 and CDR2 (germline): SEHNR, FQNEAQ (reference sequence). CDR3 length: 15 amino acids. The CDR3 here is CASSLQTGGFSEQYF.

The chain links TRBV10-3 to TRBJ2-1. The CDR3 is made up of 12 amino acids. Germline V lookup: CDR1 ENHRY, CDR2 SYGVKD. CDR3 loop: CAISEFRDEQFF.